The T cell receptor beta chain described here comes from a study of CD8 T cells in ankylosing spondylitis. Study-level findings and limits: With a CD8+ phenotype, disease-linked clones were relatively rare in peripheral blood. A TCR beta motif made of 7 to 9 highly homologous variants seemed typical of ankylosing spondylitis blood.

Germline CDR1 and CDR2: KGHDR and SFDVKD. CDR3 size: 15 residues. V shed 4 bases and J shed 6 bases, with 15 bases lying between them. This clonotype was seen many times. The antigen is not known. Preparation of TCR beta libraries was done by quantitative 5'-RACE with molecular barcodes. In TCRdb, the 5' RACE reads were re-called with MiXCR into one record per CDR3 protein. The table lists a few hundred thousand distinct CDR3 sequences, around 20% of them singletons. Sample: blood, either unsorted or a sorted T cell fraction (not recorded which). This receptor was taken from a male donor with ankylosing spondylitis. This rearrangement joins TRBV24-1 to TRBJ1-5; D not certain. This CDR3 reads CATSDQTIRFQPQHF. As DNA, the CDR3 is TGTGCCACCAGTGACCAGACAATAAGGTTTCAGCCCCAGCATTTT.